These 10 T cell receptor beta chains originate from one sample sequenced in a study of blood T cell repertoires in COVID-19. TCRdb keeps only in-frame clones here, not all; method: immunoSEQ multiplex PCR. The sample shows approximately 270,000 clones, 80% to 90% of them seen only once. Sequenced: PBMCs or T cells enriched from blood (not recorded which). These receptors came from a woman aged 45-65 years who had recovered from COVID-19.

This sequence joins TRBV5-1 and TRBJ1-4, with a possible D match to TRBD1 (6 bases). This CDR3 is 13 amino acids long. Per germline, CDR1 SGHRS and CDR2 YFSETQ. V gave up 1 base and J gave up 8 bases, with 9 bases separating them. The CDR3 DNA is TGCGCCAGCAGCTTGAACAGGGAAGAAAAACTGTTTTTT. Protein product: CASSLNREEKLFF.

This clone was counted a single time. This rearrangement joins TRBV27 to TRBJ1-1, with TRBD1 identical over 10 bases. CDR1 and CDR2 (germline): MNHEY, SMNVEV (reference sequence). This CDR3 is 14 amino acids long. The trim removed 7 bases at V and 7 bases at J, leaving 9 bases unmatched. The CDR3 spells CASTWTGGRFEAFF. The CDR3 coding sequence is TGTGCCAGCACGTGGACAGGGGGGAGGTTTGAAGCTTTCTTT.

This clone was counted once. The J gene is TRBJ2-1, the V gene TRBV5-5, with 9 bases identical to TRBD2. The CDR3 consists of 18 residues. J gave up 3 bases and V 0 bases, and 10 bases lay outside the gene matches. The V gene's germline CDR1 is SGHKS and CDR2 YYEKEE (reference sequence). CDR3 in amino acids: CASSLAEREAGYYNEQFF. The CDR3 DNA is TGTGCCAGCAGCTTGGCGGAGCGGGAGGCGGGATACTACAATGAGCAGTTCTTC.

CDR3 region: CAWSGTANQPQHF. DNA for the CDR3: TGTGCCTGGAGTGGGACAGCTAATCAGCCCCAGCATTTT. The V gene is TRBV30, the J gene TRBJ1-5; tentative D call: TRBD1 (6 bases). Germline V gene lookup returns CDR1 GTSNPN and CDR2 SVGIG (reference sequence). The CDR3 is made up of 13 amino acids. V was trimmed by 1 base and J by 4 bases, leaving 8 bases between them.

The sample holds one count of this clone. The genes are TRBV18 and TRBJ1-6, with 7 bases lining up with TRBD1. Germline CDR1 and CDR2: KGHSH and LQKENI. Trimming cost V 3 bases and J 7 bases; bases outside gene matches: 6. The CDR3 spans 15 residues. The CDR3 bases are TGTGCCAGCTCACCTAACTGGGACAGCAATTCACCCCTCCACTTT. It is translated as CASSPNWDSNSPLHF.

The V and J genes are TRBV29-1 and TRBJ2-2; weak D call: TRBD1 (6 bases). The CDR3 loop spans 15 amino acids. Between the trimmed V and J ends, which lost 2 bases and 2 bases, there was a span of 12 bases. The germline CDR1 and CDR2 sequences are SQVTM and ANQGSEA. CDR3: CSVESGTLNTGELFF. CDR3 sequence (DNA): TGCAGCGTTGAATCCGGGACACTTAACACCGGGGAGCTGTTTTTT.

CDR3 amino acids: CASSDHGPGQQFSSRPQHF. In nucleotides, the CDR3 is TGTGCCAGCAGTGATCACGGACCGGGACAGCAGTTCTCGAGCCGGCCCCAGCATTTT. J is TRBJ1-5 and V is TRBV6-1, with 7 bases that match TRBD1. CDR3 length: 19 residues. Trimming at V came to 3 bases and at J to 9 bases, leaving 23 bases not matched to a gene. Germline lookup yields CDR1 MNHNS and CDR2 SASEGT.

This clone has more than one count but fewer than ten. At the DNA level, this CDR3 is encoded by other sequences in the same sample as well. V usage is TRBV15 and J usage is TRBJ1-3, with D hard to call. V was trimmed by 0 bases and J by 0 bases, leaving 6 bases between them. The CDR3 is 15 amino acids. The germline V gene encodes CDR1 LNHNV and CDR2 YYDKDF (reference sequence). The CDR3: CATSRDRGSGNTIYF. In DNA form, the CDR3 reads TGTGCCACCAGCAGAGATCGAGGCTCTGGAAACACCATATATTTT.

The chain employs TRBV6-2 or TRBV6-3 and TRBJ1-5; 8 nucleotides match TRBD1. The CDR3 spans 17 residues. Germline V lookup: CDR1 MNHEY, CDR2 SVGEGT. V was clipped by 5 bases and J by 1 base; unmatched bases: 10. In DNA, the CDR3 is TGTGCCAGCAGTGGACAGGGAGGCATTCGGAGCAATCAGCCCCAGCATTTT. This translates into CASSGQGGIRSNQPQHF.

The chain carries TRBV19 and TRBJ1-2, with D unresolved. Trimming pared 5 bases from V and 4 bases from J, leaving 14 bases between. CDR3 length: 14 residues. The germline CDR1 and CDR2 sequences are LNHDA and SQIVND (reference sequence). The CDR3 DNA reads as TGTGCCAGTAGTTTCCCTGACGGGATCTATGGCTACACCTTC. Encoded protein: CASSFPDGIYGYTF.